This T cell receptor beta chain originates from a study of molecular identifiers for immune sequencing clone quantification. Across the whole study: The replicates split RNA from roughly 20,000 or 100,000 naive CD8 cells five ways and sequenced four. Study conclusions and caveats: In naive cells, clones above 20 RNA copies held under 1% of molecules, whereas in effector cells they held over 98%.

Per the germline V gene, CDR1 is KGHSH and CDR2 is LQKENI. J lost 5 bases, V lost 6 bases, and 12 bases had no gene match. The CDR3 runs to 15 residues. Ten or more counts support this clonotype. Antigen unknown. TCRdb processed the PCR reads anew with MiXCR; each CDR3 protein has one entry. The sample lists hundreds of thousands of distinct CDR3 sequences, roughly 21% seen once, with 0.85% to 0.9% in the top ten. Sequencing was performed on naive CD8+ T cells from blood, with Jurkat cell RNA spiked in. The subset here: FACS-sorted CD8+CD4-CCR7+CD45RA+ naive T cells. The V and J genes are TRBV18 and TRBJ2-7; 8 nucleotides line up with TRBD1. This TCR was sampled from a human donor in good health. Some libraries in this study had Jurkat cell RNA spiked in. The CDR3, as DNA: TGTGCCAGCTCCCGGACCGAGGACAGGGACGACGAGCAGTACTTC. Translating gives CASSRTEDRDDEQYF.